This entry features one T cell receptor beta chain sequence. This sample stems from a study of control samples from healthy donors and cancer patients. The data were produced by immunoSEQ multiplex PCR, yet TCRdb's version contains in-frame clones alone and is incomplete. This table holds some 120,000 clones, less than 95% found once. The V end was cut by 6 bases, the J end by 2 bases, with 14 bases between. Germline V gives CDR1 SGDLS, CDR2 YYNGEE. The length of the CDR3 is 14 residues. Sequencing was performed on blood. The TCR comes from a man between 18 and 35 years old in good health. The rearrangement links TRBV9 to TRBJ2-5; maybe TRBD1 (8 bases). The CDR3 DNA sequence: TGTGCCAGCACCCCACAGGGGGGGCAAGAGACCCAGTACTTC. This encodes CASTPQGGQETQYF.